Presented here are 23 T cell receptor beta chains from one specimen sequenced in a study of blood T cell repertoires in COVID-19. TCRdb's copy holds only in-frame clones and misses some; the assay was immunoSEQ multiplex PCR. The repertoire consists of roughly 49,000 clones, with roughly 84% occurring once and the leading ten covering around 1.5%. Sequenced input: peripheral blood. All receptors come from a man aged 50 or older with acute or convalescent COVID-19.

The genes are TRBV6-5 and TRBJ1-6; TRBD1 might be the D (6 bases). Deletions cut 6 bases from V and 9 bases from J, with 9 bases between. The germline V gene encodes CDR1 MNHEY and CDR2 SVGAGI. The CDR3 covers 12 residues. CDR3 amino acids: CASSFRGSPLHF. CDR3 DNA sequence: TGTGCCAGCAGCTTCAGGGGTTCACCCCTCCACTTT.

V and J are TRBV18 and TRBJ2-7; D remains unclear. The CDR3 length is 14 residues. Trimming left V 0 bases short and J 0 bases short, with 6 bases between. Per the germline V gene, CDR1 is KGHSH and CDR2 is LQKENI. The CDR3 loop is CASSPPGGSYEQYF. CDR3 nucleotide sequence: TGTGCCAGCTCACCACCCGGCGGCTCCTACGAGCAGTACTTC.

The rearrangement uses TRBV4-2 and TRBJ1-5; TRBD1 matches 7 bases. There are 15 residues in the CDR3. V lost 1 base and J lost 2; bases outside the gene matches: 2. The germline V gene encodes CDR1 LGHNA and CDR2 YNFKEQ. CDR3 loop: CASSQAQGGNQPQHF. The CDR3 nucleotides read TGTGCCAGCAGCCAAGCGCAGGGGGGCAATCAGCCCCAGCATTTT.

The chain employs TRBV19 and TRBJ2-2; maybe TRBD2 (5 bases). This CDR3 contains 15 residues. Germline V gene lookup returns CDR1 LNHDA and CDR2 SQIVND (reference sequence). The V end lost 0 bases, the J end lost 5 bases, and 10 bases lay between the germline ends. Here the CDR3 reads CASSIDLTGTGELFF. As DNA, the CDR3 is TGTGCCAGTAGTATAGACCTCACGGGGACCGGGGAGCTGTTTTTT.

The chain employs TRBV6-1 and TRBJ2-3; D not certain. Germline CDR1 and CDR2: MNHNS and SASEGT. V was pared by 2 bases and J by 2 bases, with 8 bases between. The CDR3 consists of 14 residues. CDR3 sequence: CASSETVITDTQYF. In DNA, the CDR3 is TGTGCCAGCAGTGAAACGGTCATCACAGATACGCAGTATTTT.

The rearrangement uses TRBV19 and TRBJ2-3, with TRBD2 identical over 7 bases. CDR1 LNHDA and CDR2 SQIVND come from the germline V gene (reference sequence). The CDR3 totals 17 residues. V dropped 8 bases and J dropped 2; count of bases not matched to a gene: 16. Written as DNA, the CDR3 is TGTGCCAGTGGCCGGGAGGCAGTAGCCTCCCCCACAGATACGCAGTATTTT. As protein: CASGREAVASPTDTQYF.

A few counts support this clone. The chain recombines TRBV3-1 (or the pseudogene TRBV3-2) with TRBJ2-7; 7 bases align to TRBD2. This CDR3 has 15 amino acids. CDR1 is LGHDT, CDR2 YNNKEL, per germline (reference sequence). V gave up 4 bases and J gave up 2 bases; unmatched junction bases: 8. The CDR3 DNA follows: TGTGCCAGCAGCCCTAGCGGCCTACCGACCTACGAGCAGTACTTC. Protein sequence: CASSPSGLPTYEQYF.

This clone was detected once. The CDR3: CASSPGQAQVELFF. As DNA, the CDR3 is TGTGCCAGCAGCCCCGGACAGGCCCAGGTGGAACTGTTTTTT. The chain carries TRBV7-9 and TRBJ1-4; 7 nucleotides match TRBD1. Trimming took 5 bases from V and 12 from J; bases not matched to a gene: 12. The CDR3 extends over 14 amino acids. The germline CDR1 and CDR2 sequences are SEHNR and FQNEAQ (reference sequence).

V gene TRBV5-1 combines with J gene TRBJ1-1; D ambiguous. V dropped 4 bases and J dropped 4 bases, with 8 bases sitting between them. The CDR3 extends over 12 amino acids. Germline loops: CDR1 SGHRS, CDR2 YFSETQ. CDR3 in DNA: TGCGCCAGCAGCGGGCTTGGCACTGAAGCTTTCTTT. Its translation: CASSGLGTEAFF.

J is TRBJ2-3 and V is TRBV7-9, with TRBD2 matching 10 bases. CDR3 length equals 18 residues. Germline CDR1 is SEHNR and CDR2 is FQNEAQ (reference sequence). J lost 4 bases, V lost 3 bases, and 13 bases had no gene match. DNA of the CDR3: TGTGCCAGCAGCTTTTCCTTTCGACTAGCGGGCGTTTCAGATACGCAGTATTTT. Amino acids: CASSFSFRLAGVSDTQYF.

The rearrangement joins TRBV7-7 to TRBJ2-7; 9 bases are a match to TRBD1. The CDR3 totals 15 residues. Per germline, CDR1 SSHAT and CDR2 FNYEAQ (reference sequence). V dropped 4 bases and J dropped 1; count of bases not matched to a gene: 5. For the CDR3, the DNA is TGTGCCAGCAGCTGGGGACAGGGTCGGTCCTACGAGCAGTACTTC. Translation gives CASSWGQGRSYEQYF.

The chain employs TRBV5-1 and TRBJ1-1, with D maybe TRBD1 (6 bases). Germline CDR1 reads SGHRS; CDR2 reads YFSETQ. The CDR3 length is 15 residues. Deletions cut 4 bases from V and 8 bases from J, with 21 bases between. As DNA, the CDR3 is TGCGCCAGCAGCGTATCACAGGGTTTTGGGATGGAAGCTTTCTTT. Translation: CASSVSQGFGMEAFF.

The rearrangement links TRBV11-3 to TRBJ2-1; D perhaps matches TRBD1 (5 bases). This CDR3 comprises 13 residues. CDR1 SGHNT and CDR2 YENEEA come from the germline V gene. Deletions cut 2 bases from V and 6 bases from J, with 8 bases between. In DNA, the CDR3 is TGTGCCAGCAGCTTACTGGGGCCCAATGAGCAGTTCTTC. Translation gives CASSLLGPNEQFF.

The chain combines TRBV4-2 with TRBJ2-3; 8 bases fit TRBD2. This CDR3 region has 17 residues. Germline loops: CDR1 LGHNA, CDR2 YNFKEQ. The ends lost 0 bases at V and 4 bases at J; junction bases unmatched: 9. CDR3 loop: CASSQEGGTRGADTQYF. CDR3 nucleotides: TGTGCCAGCAGCCAAGAAGGGGGGACTAGGGGGGCAGATACGCAGTATTTT.

This clone was observed a few times. The chain is built from TRBV4-3 and TRBJ2-1, with TRBD2 matching 10 bases. CDR1 LGHNA and CDR2 YSLEER come from the germline V gene. After removal of 2 bases from V and 8 bases from J, the junction contained 6 bases not matched to a gene. CDR3 length: 15 residues. The CDR3 DNA reads TGCGCCAGCAGCCAACGAAGCGGGGGGGCCGATGAGCAGTTCTTC. The encoded protein is CASSQRSGGADEQFF.

V gene TRBV23-1 combines with J gene TRBJ2-2; D is perhaps TRBD1 (5 bases). TRBV23-1 is an ORF, and what it does is uncertain. Trimming cost V 5 bases and J 3 bases, with 19 bases left between them. The CDR3 runs 17 residues. CDR3 coding DNA: TGCGCCAGCAGTGACAGTTTAGAACGTACTTACACCGGGGAGCTGTTTTTT. Encoded protein: CASSDSLERTYTGELFF.

This chain connects TRBV27 to TRBJ2-1, with 7 bases identical to TRBD1. V shed 3 bases, J shed 5 bases, and the junction held 1 base outside the gene matches. Germline CDR1 and CDR2: MNHEY and SMNVEV (reference sequence). CDR3 length equals 13 residues. The DNA of the CDR3 is TGTGCCAGCAGTTTCACAGGGGACAATGAGCAGTTCTTC. It translates to CASSFTGDNEQFF.

The chain carries TRBV14 and TRBJ2-2; D ambiguous. V was pared by 4 bases and J by 6 bases, with 6 bases between. The CDR3 spans 12 residues. Germline-derived CDR1 and CDR2 are SGHDN and FVKESK. The chain's CDR3 is CASSRSPGELFF. The DNA of the CDR3 is TGTGCCAGCAGCCGTAGCCCCGGGGAGCTGTTTTTT.

The V and J genes are TRBV28 and TRBJ2-7; D unclear. With 4 bases removed from V and 6 bases from J, the gap between germline ends came to 7 bases. This CDR3 contains 11 residues. Germline V gene lookup returns CDR1 MDHEN and CDR2 SYDVKM. In nucleotides, the CDR3 is TGTGCCAGCAGTTCGCCTAGCGAGCAGTACTTC. Translating gives CASSSPSEQYF.

V gene TRBV7-2 combines with J gene TRBJ2-7; TRBD2 matches at 11 bases. V gave up 5 bases and J gave up 3 bases; unmatched junction bases: 6. The length of the CDR3 is 15 residues. From germline, CDR1 is SGHTA and CDR2 FQGNSA. The CDR3 nucleotides read TGTGCCAGCAGCCCCGGGACTAGCGGTGGCTACGAGCAGTACTTC. Translated: CASSPGTSGGYEQYF.

This chain uses TRBV19 with TRBJ1-5; 7 bases fit TRBD1. CDR1 and CDR2 from the germline V gene are LNHDA and SQIVND (reference sequence). Trimming cost V 4 bases and J 0 bases; bases outside gene matches: 3. CDR3 length: 15 residues. The CDR3, as DNA: TGTGCCAGTAGTACCCACAGGGGTAGCAATCAGCCCCAGCATTTT. This sequence encodes CASSTHRGSNQPQHF.

This rearrangement joins TRBV27 to TRBJ1-5; D is unresolved. V lost 2 bases and J 1 base, leaving 9 bases between the germline ends. Germline V gives CDR1 MNHEY, CDR2 SMNVEV (reference sequence). The CDR3 runs 15 residues. The DNA for the CDR3 is TGTGCCAGCAGTTTAGCAGGCCTGAGCAATCAGCCCCAGCATTTT. Residues: CASSLAGLSNQPQHF.

This chain links TRBV28 with TRBJ2-7; 9 bases fit TRBD1. Germline V lookup: CDR1 MDHEN, CDR2 SYDVKM. After removal of 5 bases from V and 2 bases from J, the junction contained 4 bases not matched to a gene. This CDR3 spans 14 amino acids. CDR3 DNA: TGTGCCAGCAGTACTCGGACAGGGGCCTACGAGCAGTACTTC. Translation: CASSTRTGAYEQYF. Together with reference TRBV28 and TRBJ2-7, the CDR3 gives the full variable domain: DVKVTQSSRYLVKRTGEKVFLECVQDMDHENMFWYRQDPGLGLRLIYFSYDVKMKEKGDIPEGYSVSREKKERFSLILESASTNQTSMYLCASSTRTGAYEQYFGPGTRLTVT.